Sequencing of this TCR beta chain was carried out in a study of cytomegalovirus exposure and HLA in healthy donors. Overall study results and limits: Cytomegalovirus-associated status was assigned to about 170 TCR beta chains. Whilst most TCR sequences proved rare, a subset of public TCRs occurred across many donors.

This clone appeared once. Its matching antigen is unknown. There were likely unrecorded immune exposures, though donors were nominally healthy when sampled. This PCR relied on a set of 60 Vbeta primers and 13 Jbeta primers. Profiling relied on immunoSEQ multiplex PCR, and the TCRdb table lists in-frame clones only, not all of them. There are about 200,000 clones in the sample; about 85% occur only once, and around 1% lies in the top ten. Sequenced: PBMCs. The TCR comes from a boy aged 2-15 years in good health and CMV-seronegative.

The CDR3, as DNA: TGTGCCAGCAGTTTATCGGGGCAGAACTATGGCTACACCTTC. Its protein product is CASSLSGQNYGYTF. The gene calls are TRBV27 and TRBJ1-2, with D perhaps matching TRBD1 (5 bases). Germline V gene lookup returns CDR1 MNHEY and CDR2 SMNVEV (reference sequence). V lost 0 bases to trimming and J lost 2 bases, with 7 bases between them. The CDR3 is 14 amino acids.